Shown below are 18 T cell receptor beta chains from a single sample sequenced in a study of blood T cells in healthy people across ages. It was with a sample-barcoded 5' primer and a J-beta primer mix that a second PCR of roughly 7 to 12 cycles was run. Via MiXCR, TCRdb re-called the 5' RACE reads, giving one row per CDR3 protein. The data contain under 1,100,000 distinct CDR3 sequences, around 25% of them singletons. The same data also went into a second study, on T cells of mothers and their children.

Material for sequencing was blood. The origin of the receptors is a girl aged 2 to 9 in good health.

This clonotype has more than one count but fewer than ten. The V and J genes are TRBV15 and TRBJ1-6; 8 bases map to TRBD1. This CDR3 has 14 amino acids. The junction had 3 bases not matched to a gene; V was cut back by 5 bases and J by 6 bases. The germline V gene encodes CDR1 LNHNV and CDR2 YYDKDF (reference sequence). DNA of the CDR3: TGTGCCACCAGCGGCAGGGGGCTTAATTCACCCCTCCACTTT. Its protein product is CATSGRGLNSPLHF.

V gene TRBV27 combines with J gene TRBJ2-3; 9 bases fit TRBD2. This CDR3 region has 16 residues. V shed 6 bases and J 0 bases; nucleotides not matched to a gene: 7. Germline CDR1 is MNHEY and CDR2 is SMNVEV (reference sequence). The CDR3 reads CASSGLAGTSTDTQYF. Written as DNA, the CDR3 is TGTGCCAGCAGCGGCCTAGCGGGGACTAGCACAGATACGCAGTATTTT.

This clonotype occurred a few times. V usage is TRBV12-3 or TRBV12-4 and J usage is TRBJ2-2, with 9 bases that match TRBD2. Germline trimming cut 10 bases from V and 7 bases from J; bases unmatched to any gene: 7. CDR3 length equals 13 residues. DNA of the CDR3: TGTGCCACCGATTCTAGCGGGAACGGGGAGCTGTTTTTT. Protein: CATDSSGNGELFF.

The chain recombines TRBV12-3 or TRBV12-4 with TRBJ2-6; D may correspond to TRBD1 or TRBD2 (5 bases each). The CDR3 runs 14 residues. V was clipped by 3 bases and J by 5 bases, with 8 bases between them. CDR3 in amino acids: CASSFGGWANVLTF. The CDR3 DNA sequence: TGTGCCAGCAGTTTTGGGGGTTGGGCCAACGTCCTGACTTTC.

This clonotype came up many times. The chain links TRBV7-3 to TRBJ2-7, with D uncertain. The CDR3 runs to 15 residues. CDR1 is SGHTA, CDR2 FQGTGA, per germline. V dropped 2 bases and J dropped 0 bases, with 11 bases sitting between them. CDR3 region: CASSLRTDSSYEQYF. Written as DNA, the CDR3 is TGTGCCAGCAGCTTACGAACGGATTCCTCCTACGAGCAGTACTTC.

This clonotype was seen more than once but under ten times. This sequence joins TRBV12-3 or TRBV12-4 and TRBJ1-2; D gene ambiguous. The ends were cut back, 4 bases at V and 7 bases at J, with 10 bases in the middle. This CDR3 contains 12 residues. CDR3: CASSSLKGGYTF. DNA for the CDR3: TGTGCCAGCAGTTCCCTTAAGGGTGGCTACACCTTC.

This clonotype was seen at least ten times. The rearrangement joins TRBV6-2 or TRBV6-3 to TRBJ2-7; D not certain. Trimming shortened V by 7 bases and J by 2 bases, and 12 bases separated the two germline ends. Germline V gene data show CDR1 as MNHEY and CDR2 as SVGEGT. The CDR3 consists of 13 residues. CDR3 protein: CASTVGFTYEQYF. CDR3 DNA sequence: TGTGCCAGCACTGTGGGATTTACCTACGAGCAGTACTTC.

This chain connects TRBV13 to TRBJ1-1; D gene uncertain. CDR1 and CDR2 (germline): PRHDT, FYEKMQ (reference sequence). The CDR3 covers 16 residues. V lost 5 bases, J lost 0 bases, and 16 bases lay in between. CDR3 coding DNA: TGTGCCAGCAGCCCCCGAGGGAACTTCTTGAACACTGAAGCTTTCTTT. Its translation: CASSPRGNFLNTEAFF. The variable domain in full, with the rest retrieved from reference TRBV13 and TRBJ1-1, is AAGVIQSPRHLIKEKRETATLKCYPIPRHDTVYWYQQGPGQDPQFLISFYEKMQSDKGSIPDRFSAQQFSDYHSELNMSSLELGDSALYFCASSPRGNFLNTEAFFGQGTRLTVV.

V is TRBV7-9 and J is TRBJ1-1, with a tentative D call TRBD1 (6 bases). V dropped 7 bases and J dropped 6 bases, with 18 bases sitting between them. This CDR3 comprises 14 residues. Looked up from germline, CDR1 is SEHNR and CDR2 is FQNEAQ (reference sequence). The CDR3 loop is CASNGGGLPAEAFF. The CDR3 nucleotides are TGTGCCAGCAACGGAGGGGGGCTTCCCGCTGAAGCTTTCTTT. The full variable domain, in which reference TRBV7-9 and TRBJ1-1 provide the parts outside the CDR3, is DTGVSQNPRHKITKRGQNVTFRCDPISEHNRLYWYRQTLGQGPEFLTYFQNEAQLEKSRLLSDRFSAERPKGSFSTLEIQRTEQGDSAMYLCASNGGGLPAEAFFGQGTRLTVV.

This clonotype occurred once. This chain's CDR3 is CSVAGLAGGKGNEQFF. In DNA form, the CDR3 reads TGCAGCGTTGCGGGACTAGCGGGAGGGAAGGGCAATGAGCAGTTCTTC. V usage is TRBV29-1 and J usage is TRBJ2-1, with TRBD2 matching over 16 bases. This CDR3 region has 16 residues. The junction had 6 bases not matched to a gene; V was cut back by 4 bases and J by 6 bases. Germline CDR1 reads SQVTM; CDR2 reads ANQGSEA.

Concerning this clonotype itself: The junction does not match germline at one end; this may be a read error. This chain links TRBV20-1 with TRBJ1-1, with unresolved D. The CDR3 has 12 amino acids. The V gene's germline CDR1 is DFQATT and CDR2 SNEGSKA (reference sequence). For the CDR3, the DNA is TGCAGTGCTAGATCTGGTCTGGCAGAAGCCTTCTTT. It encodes CSARSGLAEAFF.

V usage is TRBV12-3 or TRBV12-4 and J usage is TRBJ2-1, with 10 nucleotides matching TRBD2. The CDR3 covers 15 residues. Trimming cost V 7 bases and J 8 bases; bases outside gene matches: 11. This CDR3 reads CASTKGLAGAYEQFF. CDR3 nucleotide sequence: TGTGCCAGCACCAAGGGGCTAGCGGGAGCTTATGAGCAGTTCTTC.

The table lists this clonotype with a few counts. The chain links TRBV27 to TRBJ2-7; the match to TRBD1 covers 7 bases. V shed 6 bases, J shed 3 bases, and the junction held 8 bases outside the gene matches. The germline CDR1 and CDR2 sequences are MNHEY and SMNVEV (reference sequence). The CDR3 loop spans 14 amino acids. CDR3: CASRTGLNNYEQYF. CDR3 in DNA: TGTGCCAGCAGGACAGGGTTGAACAACTACGAGCAGTACTTC.

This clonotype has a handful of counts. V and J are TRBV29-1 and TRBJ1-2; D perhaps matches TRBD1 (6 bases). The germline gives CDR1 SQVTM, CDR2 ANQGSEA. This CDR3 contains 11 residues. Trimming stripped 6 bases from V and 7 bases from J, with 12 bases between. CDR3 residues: CSVDTGFGYTF. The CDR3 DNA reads TGCAGCGTAGATACAGGGTTTGGCTACACCTTC. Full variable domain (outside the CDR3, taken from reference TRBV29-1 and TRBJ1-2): SAVISQKPSRDICQRGTSLTIQCQVDSQVTMMFWYRQQPGQSLTLIATANQGSEATYESGFVIDKFPISRPNLTFSTLTVSNMSPEDSSIYLCSVDTGFGYTFGSGTRLTVV.

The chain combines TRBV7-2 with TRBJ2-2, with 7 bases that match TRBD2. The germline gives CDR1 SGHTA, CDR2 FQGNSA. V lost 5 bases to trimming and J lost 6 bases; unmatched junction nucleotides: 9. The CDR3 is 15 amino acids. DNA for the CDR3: TGTGCCAGCAGCCCCGGGACTACTTATTCCGGGGAGCTGTTTTTT. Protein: CASSPGTTYSGELFF.

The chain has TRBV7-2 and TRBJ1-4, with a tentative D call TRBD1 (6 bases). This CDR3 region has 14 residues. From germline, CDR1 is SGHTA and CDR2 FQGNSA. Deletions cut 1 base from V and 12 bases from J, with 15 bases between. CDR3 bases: TGTGCCAGCAGCTTAGTACAGGGCCCTACGGAACTGTTTTTT. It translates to CASSLVQGPTELFF.

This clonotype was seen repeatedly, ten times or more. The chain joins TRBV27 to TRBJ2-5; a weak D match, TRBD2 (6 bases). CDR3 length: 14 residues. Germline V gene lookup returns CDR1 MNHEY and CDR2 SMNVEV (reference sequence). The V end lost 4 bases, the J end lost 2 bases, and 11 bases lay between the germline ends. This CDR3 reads CASSYGTGQETQYF. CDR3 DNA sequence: TGTGCCAGCAGTTACGGGACTGGTCAAGAGACCCAGTACTTC.

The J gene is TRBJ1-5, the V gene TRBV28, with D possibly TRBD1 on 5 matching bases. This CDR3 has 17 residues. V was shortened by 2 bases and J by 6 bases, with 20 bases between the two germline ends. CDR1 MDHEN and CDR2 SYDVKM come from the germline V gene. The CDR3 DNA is TGTGCCAGCAGTTTAGGAGGGGCGCAGAATAGCGGTCAGCCCCAGCATTTT. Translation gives CASSLGGAQNSGQPQHF.